The 14 T cell receptor beta chains listed next were all sequenced from one sample in a study of beta chain features in type 1 diabetes. cDNA synthesis used the whole RNA isolate, giving expressed TCRB sequences. Measured with immunoSEQ multiplex PCR; TCRdb has only the in-frame clones, and not every one. The sample records around 250,000 clones, around 68% being singletons. Sequenced: naive CD4+ T cells from blood. The receptors here all came from a man under 40 in good health.

CDR3: CAISKGRTPSYEQYF. CDR3 coding DNA: TGTGCCATCAGTAAAGGACGGACTCCCAGCTACGAGCAGTACTTC. The V and J genes are TRBV10-3 and TRBJ2-7; D is possibly TRBD2 (5 bases). Germline loops: CDR1 ENHRY, CDR2 SYGVKD. The length of the CDR3 is 15 residues. Trimming cost V 5 bases and J 3 bases, with 17 bases left between them.

The rearrangement links TRBV28 to TRBJ2-7, with 8 bases matching TRBD1. Germline CDR1 and CDR2: MDHEN and SYDVKM. Trimming cost V 5 bases and J 2 bases; bases outside gene matches: 5. The CDR3 is 14 residues long. CDR3 in amino acids: CASSIRDRPYEQYF. The DNA of the CDR3 is TGTGCCAGCAGTATCCGGGACAGGCCCTACGAGCAGTACTTC.

The rearrangement joins TRBV7-2 to TRBJ2-5; D may be TRBD1 (6 bases). The V and J ends lost 1 base and 0 bases respectively, with 9 bases between them. The CDR3 runs 15 residues. The V gene's germline CDR1 is SGHTA and CDR2 FQGNSA. The CDR3 DNA follows: TGTGCCAGCAGCTTAGGAGACAGGAACCAAGAGACCCAGTACTTC. Its translation is CASSLGDRNQETQYF.

The chain has TRBV4-2 and TRBJ1-6; perhaps TRBD1 as D (6 bases). With 3 bases removed from V and 8 bases from J, the gap between germline ends came to 11 bases. The CDR3 length is 14 residues. Germline values: CDR1 LGHNA, CDR2 YNFKEQ. The CDR3 protein is CASSQGAIDSPLHF. CDR3 nucleotide sequence: TGTGCCAGCAGCCAGGGGGCTATTGATTCACCCCTCCACTTT.

The rearrangement joins TRBV20-1 to TRBJ2-1; no reliable D call. Germline V gene sequence: CDR1 DFQATT, CDR2 SNEGSKA (reference sequence). CDR3 length: 10 amino acids. V lost 5 bases and J 9 bases, leaving 8 bases between the germline ends. The CDR3 bases are TGCAGTGCTTCACTAAGTGAGCAGTTCTTC. Protein: CSASLSEQFF.

This chain links TRBV7-9 with TRBJ1-1; D is possibly TRBD1 (5 bases). There are 14 residues in the CDR3. Germline values: CDR1 SEHNR, CDR2 FQNEAQ (reference sequence). Trimming stripped 1 base from V and 0 bases from J, with 6 bases between. Here the CDR3 DNA reads TGTGCCAGCAGCTTAGAGGGGCTGAACACTGAAGCTTTCTTT. This gives the protein CASSLEGLNTEAFF.

The V and J genes are TRBV5-4 and TRBJ2-5; D is uncertain. This CDR3 is built from 14 residues. Germline assignment: CDR1 SGHNT and CDR2 YYREEE (reference sequence). V shed 3 bases and J shed 4 bases, with 13 bases lying between them. The CDR3 coding sequence is TGTGCCAGCAGCTCTGGCCCCAAGGGAGAGACCCAGTACTTC. It codes for CASSSGPKGETQYF.

This clone occurred once. This chain links TRBV25-1 with TRBJ2-5; tentatively, D is TRBD2 (5 bases). V lost 9 bases to trimming and J lost 2 bases, with 28 bases between them. Germline loops: CDR1 MGHDK, CDR2 SYGVNS. This CDR3 spans 18 amino acids. The CDR3 DNA reads as TGTGCCAGAAATCGGTCTCAGAAGGTCCGAGGCGGGCAAGAGACCCAGTACTTC. It is translated as CARNRSQKVRGGQETQYF. Full variable domain (rest looked up from reference TRBV25-1 and TRBJ2-5): EADIYQTPRYLVIGTGKKITLECSQTMGHDKMYWYQQDPGMELHLIHYSYGVNSTEKGDLSSESTVSRIRTEHFPLTLESARPSHTSQYLCARNRSQKVRGGQETQYFGPGTRLLVL.

This clone has a handful of counts. The rearrangement links TRBV7-9 to TRBJ2-1, with 7 bases fitting TRBD1. This CDR3 has 17 residues. V lost 6 bases to trimming and J lost 2 bases; unmatched junction nucleotides: 13. Germline CDR1 is SEHNR and CDR2 is FQNEAQ (reference sequence). CDR3 amino acids: CASSLLGGTSTYNEQFF. CDR3 sequence (DNA): TGTGCCAGCAGTTTACTAGGGGGCACGAGCACCTACAATGAGCAGTTCTTC.

V and J are TRBV6-6 and TRBJ2-1, with D unresolved. Germline V CDR1 and CDR2: MNHNY, SVGAGI (reference sequence). Trimming removed 10 bases from V and 6 bases from J, with 16 bases in between. CDR3 length: 13 residues. CDR3 DNA sequence: TGTGCCACCTCCTCCATAGCTCGCAATGAGCAGTTCTTC. It specifies CATSSIARNEQFF.

The V call is TRBV7-2, the J call TRBJ2-3; D is unresolved. V shed 3 bases and J shed 3 bases, with 7 bases lying between them. CDR1 SGHTA and CDR2 FQGNSA come from the germline V gene. The CDR3 sequence is 13 residues long. The DNA for the CDR3 is TGTGCCAGCAGCTTGGGTAGAACAGATACGCAGTATTTT. Translating it yields CASSLGRTDTQYF.

The V and J genes are TRBV29-1 and TRBJ2-3; 8 bases match TRBD1. The trim removed 5 bases at V and 5 bases at J, leaving 6 bases unmatched. Per germline, CDR1 SQVTM and CDR2 ANQGSEA. The CDR3 loop spans 13 amino acids. Written as DNA, the CDR3 is TGCAGCGTTTCCAGGGGGCGCGGAGATACGCAGTATTTT. This gives the protein CSVSRGRGDTQYF.

V and J are TRBV4-3 and TRBJ2-3; D unresolved. The CDR3 is made up of 13 amino acids. V lost 0 bases, J lost 4 bases, and 5 bases lay in between. Germline loops: CDR1 LGHNA, CDR2 YSLEER. Written as DNA, the CDR3 is TGCGCCAGCAGCCAAGATGGGGCAGATACGCAGTATTTT. Translation: CASSQDGADTQYF.

This clone was detected only once. In nucleotides, the CDR3 is TGTGCCAGCAGTGAGGTCGAGCAGTACTTC. This encodes CASSEVEQYF. The chain carries TRBV25-1 and TRBJ2-7; D gene ambiguous. The CDR3 runs to 10 residues. Germline CDR1 and CDR2: MGHDK and SYGVNS. With 3 bases removed from V and 6 bases from J, the gap between germline ends came to 3 bases.